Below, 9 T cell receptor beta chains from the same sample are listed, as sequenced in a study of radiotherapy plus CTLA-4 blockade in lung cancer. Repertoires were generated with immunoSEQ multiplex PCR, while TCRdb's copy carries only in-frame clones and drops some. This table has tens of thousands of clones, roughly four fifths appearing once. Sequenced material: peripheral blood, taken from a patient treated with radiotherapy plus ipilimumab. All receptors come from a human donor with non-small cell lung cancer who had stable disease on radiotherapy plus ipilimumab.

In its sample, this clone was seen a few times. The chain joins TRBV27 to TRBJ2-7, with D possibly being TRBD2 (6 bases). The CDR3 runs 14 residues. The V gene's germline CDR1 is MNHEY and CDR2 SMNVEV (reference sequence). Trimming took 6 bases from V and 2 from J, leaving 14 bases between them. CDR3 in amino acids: CASSRELEPYEQYF. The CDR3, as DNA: TGTGCCAGCAGCCGGGAGCTAGAACCCTACGAGCAGTACTTC.

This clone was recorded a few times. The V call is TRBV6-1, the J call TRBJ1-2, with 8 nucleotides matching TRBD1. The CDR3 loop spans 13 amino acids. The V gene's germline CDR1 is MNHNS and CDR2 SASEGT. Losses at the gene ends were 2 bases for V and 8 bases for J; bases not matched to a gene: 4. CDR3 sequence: CASSERQGAGYTF. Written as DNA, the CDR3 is TGTGCCAGCAGTGAACGGCAGGGGGCAGGCTACACCTTC.

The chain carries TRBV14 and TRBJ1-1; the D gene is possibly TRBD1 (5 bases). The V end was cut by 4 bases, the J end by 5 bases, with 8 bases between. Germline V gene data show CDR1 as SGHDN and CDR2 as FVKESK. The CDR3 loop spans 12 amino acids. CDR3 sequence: CASSLGDTEAFF. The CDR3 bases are TGTGCCAGCAGCCTGGGGGATACTGAAGCTTTCTTT.

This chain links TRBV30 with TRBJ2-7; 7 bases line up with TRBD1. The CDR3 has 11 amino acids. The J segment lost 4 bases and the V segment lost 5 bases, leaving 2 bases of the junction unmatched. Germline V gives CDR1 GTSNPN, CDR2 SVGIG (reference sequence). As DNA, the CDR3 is TGTGCCTGGGGGACAGCTTACGAGCAGTACTTC. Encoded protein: CAWGTAYEQYF.

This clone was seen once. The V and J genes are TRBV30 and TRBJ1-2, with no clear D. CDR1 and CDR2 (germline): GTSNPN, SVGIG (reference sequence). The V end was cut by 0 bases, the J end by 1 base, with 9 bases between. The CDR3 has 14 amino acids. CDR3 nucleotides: TGTGCCTGGAGTGTATACACGTTTAACTATGGCTACACCTTC. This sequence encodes CAWSVYTFNYGYTF.

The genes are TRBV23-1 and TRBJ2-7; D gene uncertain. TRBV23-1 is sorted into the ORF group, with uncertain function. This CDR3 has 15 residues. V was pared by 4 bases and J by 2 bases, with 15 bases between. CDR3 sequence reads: CASSPPRTAPYEQYF. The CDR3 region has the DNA TGCGCCAGCAGTCCACCAAGGACGGCCCCCTACGAGCAGTACTTC.

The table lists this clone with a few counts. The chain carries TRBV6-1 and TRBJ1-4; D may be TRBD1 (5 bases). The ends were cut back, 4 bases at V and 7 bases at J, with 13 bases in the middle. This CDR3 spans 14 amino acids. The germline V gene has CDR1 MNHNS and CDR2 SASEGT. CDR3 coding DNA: TGTGCCAGCAGTGGGGGGGAAGGGGCTGAAAAACTGTTTTTT. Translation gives CASSGGEGAEKLFF.

The CDR3 nucleotides read TGTGCCAGCAGTTATACTAGCGGGAGCTACAATGAGCAGTTCTTC. Translation: CASSYTSGSYNEQFF. V and J are TRBV6-5 and TRBJ2-1; 11 nucleotides match TRBD2. Germline assignment: CDR1 MNHEY and CDR2 SVGAGI. J lost 3 bases, V lost 3 bases, and 1 base had no gene match. The CDR3 has 15 amino acids.

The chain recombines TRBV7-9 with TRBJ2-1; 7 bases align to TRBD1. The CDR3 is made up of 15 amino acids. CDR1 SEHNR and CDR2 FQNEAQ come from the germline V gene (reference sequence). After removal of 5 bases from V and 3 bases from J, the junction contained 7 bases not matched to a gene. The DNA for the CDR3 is TGTGCCAGCAGCCCTCCTCCAGGGGGCTACAATGAGCAGTTCTTC. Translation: CASSPPPGGYNEQFF.